A single TCR beta chain is shown here with its context. Antigen specificity is unknown. Amplification from RNA transcripts yielded the TCR beta CDR3 regions. HTBI-primed RT-PCR formed the first round, and a multiplex PCR formed the second. Each CDR3 protein is one row after TCRdb ran MiXCR on the multiplex PCR reads. The table has over 650,000 distinct CDR3 sequences, about two fifths seen once. The authors used Ficoll-Paque density gradient centrifugation to separate PBMCs. The input was more than 7.5 ml of fresh peripheral blood. Germline values: CDR1 SNHLY, CDR2 FYNNEI. This CDR3 has 13 amino acids. Trimming took off 11 bases at V and 5 bases at J, with 18 bases between the two ends. The entry originates in a study of Graves' ophthalmopathy and Graves' hyperthyroidism. As for the study in general: Ahead of any treatment, peripheral blood was obtained at the initial diagnosis. Regarding the study as a whole: The authors also found most expanded thyroid clonotypes above 0.001 frequency in blood.

This clonotype originated in an adult man with Graves' ophthalmopathy. The specimen sequenced was peripheral blood. The V and J genes are TRBV2 and TRBJ2-5, with D perhaps TRBD1 or TRBD2 (5 bases each). CDR3 DNA sequence: TGTGCCGGTAATTCCGGGACGGGCGAGACCCAGTACTTC. Its translation is CAGNSGTGETQYF. The full variable domain, completed using reference TRBV2 and TRBJ2-5, is EPEVTQTPSHQVTQMGQEVILRCVPISNHLYFYWYRQILGQKVEFLVSFYNNEISEKSEIFDDQFSVERPDGSNFTLKIRSTKLEDSAMYFCAGNSGTGETQYFGPGTRLLVL.